This T cell receptor (beta chain) emerged from a study of beta chain features in type 1 diabetes. The V and J ends lost 5 bases and 6 bases, in that order; junction bases with no gene match: 7. CDR3 length: 15 amino acids. The V gene's germline CDR1 is SGHVS and CDR2 FQNEAQ. What was sequenced were expressed TCRB transcripts, since all of the isolated RNA had been reverse transcribed. Libraries were prepared by immunoSEQ multiplex PCR; TCRdb keeps only in-frame clonotypes and omits some of them. There are 310,000 or so clones in the sample; around 7.6% occur only once, and less than 0.45% lies in the top ten.

The origin of this receptor is a woman aged 18-29 years in good health. V usage is TRBV7-8 and J usage is TRBJ2-7; 13 bases line up with TRBD2. The specimen was central memory CD4+ T cells from blood. This CDR3 reads CASSLRLAGGGEQYF. The DNA for the CDR3 is TGTGCCAGCAGCCTAAGACTAGCGGGAGGAGGCGAGCAGTACTTC.